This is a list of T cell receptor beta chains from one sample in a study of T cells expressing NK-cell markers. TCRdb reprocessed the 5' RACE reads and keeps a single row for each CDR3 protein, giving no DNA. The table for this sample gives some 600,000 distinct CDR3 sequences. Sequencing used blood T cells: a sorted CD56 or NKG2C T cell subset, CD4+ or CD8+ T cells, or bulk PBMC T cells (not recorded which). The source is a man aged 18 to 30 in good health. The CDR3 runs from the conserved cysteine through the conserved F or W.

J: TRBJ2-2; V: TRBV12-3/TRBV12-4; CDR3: CASSLAGGSGELFF
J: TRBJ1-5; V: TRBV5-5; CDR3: CASSPGQGLQPQHF
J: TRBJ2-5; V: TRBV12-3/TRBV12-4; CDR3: CASSLGTNRGQETQYF
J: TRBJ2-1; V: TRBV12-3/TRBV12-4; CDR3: CASSFEGLAEQFF
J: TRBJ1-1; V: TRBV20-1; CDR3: CSTGGGTEAFF
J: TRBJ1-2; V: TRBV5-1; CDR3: CASSLQTGGYGYTF
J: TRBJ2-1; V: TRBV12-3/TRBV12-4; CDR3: CASRMVGVGNEQFF
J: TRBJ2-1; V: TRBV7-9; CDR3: CASSNRRAAYNEQFF
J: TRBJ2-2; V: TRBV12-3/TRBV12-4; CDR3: CASSRRWGAGELFF
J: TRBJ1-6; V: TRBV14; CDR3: CASSSTGNSPLHF
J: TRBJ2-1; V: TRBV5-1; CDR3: CASSLIGTGALAEAREQFF
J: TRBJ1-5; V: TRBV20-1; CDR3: CSASGQGWGNQPQHF
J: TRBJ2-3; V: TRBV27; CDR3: CASTSGEDTQYF
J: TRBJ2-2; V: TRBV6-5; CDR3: CASSYLQGLADTGELFF
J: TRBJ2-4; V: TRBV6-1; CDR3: CASRPDRVAKNIQYF
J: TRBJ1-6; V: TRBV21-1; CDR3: CASSPRGNNSPLHF
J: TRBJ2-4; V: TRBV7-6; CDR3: CASSLDDRGLGNIQYF
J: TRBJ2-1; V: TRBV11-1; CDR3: CASSLAGRDEQFF
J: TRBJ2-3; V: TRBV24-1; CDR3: CATSDPSPDTQYF
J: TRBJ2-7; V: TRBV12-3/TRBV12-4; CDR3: CASSWGKGSYEQYF
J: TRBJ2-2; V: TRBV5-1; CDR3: CASSRRAAGSNTGELFF
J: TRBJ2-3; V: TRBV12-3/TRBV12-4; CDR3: CASSSQEGKDTQYF